The clone carrying this T cell receptor beta chain was seen only a few times. Its matching antigen is unknown. These data belong to a study of identical twins. The CDR3 runs to 14 residues. Germline CDR1 and CDR2: KGHSH and LQKENI. The V and J ends lost 6 bases and 2 bases, in that order; junction bases with no gene match: 7. Whole-study findings and limits: When twins shared out-of-frame alpha sequences, those sequences had excess low generation probability. Insertions ran lower in abundant cord blood beta clonotypes, though not in memory repertoires. Modeled out-of-frame TCR alpha sharing in monozygotic twins fell below observed levels.

Template switching, a step in the protocol, added a universal primer site, and cDNA carried unique molecular identifiers. TCRdb ran MiXCR on the 5' RACE reads and lists one entry per CDR3 protein. This table has approximately 140,000 distinct CDR3 sequences, under 4.5% appearing once. The V and J genes are TRBV18 and TRBJ2-7, with TRBD2 matching 7 bases. The sequenced sample consisted of memory T cells sorted from blood. The clonotype was recovered from a man between 18 and 29 years old in good health. CDR3 sequence: CASSPPGRAYEQYF. The CDR3 region has the DNA TGTGCCAGCTCGCCTCCAGGGAGGGCCTACGAGCAGTACTTC.